This TCR beta chain was recorded in a study of blood T cell repertoires in COVID-19. Study-level background: Acute and convalescent COVID-19 samples came from the United States, Italy and Spain. PBMCs, B-cell-depleted T cells, or T cells provided the cDNA or gDNA that made up the material.

Trimming took 4 bases from V and 8 from J, leaving 11 bases between them. Germline assignment: CDR1 DFQATT and CDR2 SNEGSKA (reference sequence). The CDR3 loop spans 11 amino acids. In the source study's methods: Estimated nucleated cell counts came from reference gene primer amplification. Here immunoSEQ multiplex PCR was the method, and the copy in TCRdb shows in-frame clones only, minus some. V and J calls plus clone size are reproduced from that table; the DNA served to infer D and trimming. The table lists 250,000 to 350,000 clones, more than 80% of them singletons. The sequencing sample was made of peripheral blood. This clonotype was sampled from a woman in her 30s with active or convalescent COVID-19. The chain carries TRBV20-1 and TRBJ1-1, with D possibly matching TRBD1 (6 bases). CDR3 in DNA: TGCAGTGCTAAGGGAGGGGGGGAAGCTTTCTTT. Protein product: CSAKGGGEAFF.